The source of this T cell receptor (beta chain) is a study of T-cell memory formation after mild COVID-19. Study results and limitations: Clones contracting across day 15 to 85 had a balanced CD4/CD8 profile; later expanding clones leaned CD4+. Memory cells collected pre-infection included some clones that later responded, suggesting cross-reactive memory joined. Most CD4+ clones that shrank were in CM and EM, while CD8+ ones turned up in EMRA.

This clonotype was observed at least ten times. Its antigen is not known. The TCR alpha and TCR beta cDNA libraries, bearing sample barcodes and UMIs, were generated by 5'RACE using constant-segment primers. TCRdb fed the 5' RACE reads into MiXCR, producing one record per CDR3 protein. In the table there are about 470,000 distinct CDR3 sequences, 25% of which are singletons. The J segment lost 5 bases and the V segment lost 5 bases, leaving 10 bases of the junction unmatched. CDR3 length: 15 residues. Per the germline V gene, CDR1 is SGHKS and CDR2 is YYEKEE (reference sequence). This sequence originates from an adult woman who had mild COVID-19 (a few samples of this study predate the infection). Cell type and time point are not known. J is TRBJ2-1 and V is TRBV5-5; 7 bases align to TRBD2. The sample comprised PBMCs or a T cell subset sorted from them (not recorded which). The CDR3 sequence: CASSSAGLGHNEQFF. In nucleotides, the CDR3 is TGTGCCAGCAGTTCTGCCGGACTAGGGCACAATGAGCAGTTCTTC.